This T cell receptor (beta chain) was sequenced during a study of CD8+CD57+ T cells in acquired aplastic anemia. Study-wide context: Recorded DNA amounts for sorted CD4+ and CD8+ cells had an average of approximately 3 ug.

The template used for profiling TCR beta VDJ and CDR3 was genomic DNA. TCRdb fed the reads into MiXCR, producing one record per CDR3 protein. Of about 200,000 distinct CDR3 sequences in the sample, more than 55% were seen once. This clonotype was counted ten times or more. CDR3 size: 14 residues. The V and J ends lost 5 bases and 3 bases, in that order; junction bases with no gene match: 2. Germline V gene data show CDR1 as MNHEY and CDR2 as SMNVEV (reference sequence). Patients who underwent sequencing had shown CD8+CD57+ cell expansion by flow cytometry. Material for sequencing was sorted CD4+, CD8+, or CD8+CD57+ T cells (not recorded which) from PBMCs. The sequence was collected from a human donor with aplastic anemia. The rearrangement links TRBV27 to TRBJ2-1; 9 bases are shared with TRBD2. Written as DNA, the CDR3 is TGTGCCAGCAGTATAGCGGGGGACTACAATGAGCAGTTCTTC. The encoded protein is CASSIAGDYNEQFF.